What follows is one TCR beta chain and its context. The data were produced by immunoSEQ multiplex PCR, yet TCRdb's version contains in-frame clones alone and is incomplete. The table includes approximately 85,000 clones, roughly 89% detected once. V lost 0 bases to trimming and J lost 6 bases; unmatched junction nucleotides: 12. In germline, CDR1 is SGHNT, CDR2 YENEEA. CDR3 size: 17 residues. These data originate in a study of blood T cell repertoires in COVID-19. Study overall: Samples representing acute and convalescent COVID-19 were sourced from the United States, Italy and Spain.

Specimen: peripheral blood. V and J are TRBV11-3 and TRBJ2-3, with 7 bases aligning to TRBD2. The source of this sequence is a man aged 50-59 years with active or convalescent COVID-19. The CDR3 bases are TGTGCCAGCAGCTTAGAGGGCGGGAGCCCCTATATTGATACGCAGTATTTT. It encodes CASSLEGGSPYIDTQYF. The full variable domain, completed using reference TRBV11-3 and TRBJ2-3, is EAGVVQSPRYKIIEKKQPVAFWCNPISGHNTLYWYLQNLGQGPELLIRYENEEAVDDSQLPKDRFSAERLKGVDSTLKIQPAELGDSAVYLCASSLEGGSPYIDTQYFGPGTRLTVL.